The entry below gives a single T cell receptor beta chain sequence along with its context. The data originate from a study of control samples from healthy donors and cancer patients. Libraries were prepared by immunoSEQ multiplex PCR; TCRdb keeps only in-frame clonotypes and omits some of them. This table has about 80,000 clones, 84% appearing once. Germline loops: CDR1 PRHDT, CDR2 FYEKMQ (reference sequence). V was pared by 7 bases and J by 6 bases, with 10 bases of the junction left unmatched. This CDR3 is 16 amino acids long. The sequenced sample was PBMCs. V is TRBV13 and J is TRBJ2-1; 12 bases are a match to TRBD2. This sequence was found in a man aged 55-75 years with head and neck cancer. CDR3 DNA: TGTGCCAGCAACGACCGACTAGCGGGAGTTGGCAATGAGCAGTTCTTC. Its protein is CASNDRLAGVGNEQFF.